These 29 T cell receptor beta chains originate from one sample sequenced in a study of cytomegalovirus exposure and HLA in healthy donors. PCR was performed using 60 Vbeta and 13 Jbeta primers. Assay used: immunoSEQ multiplex PCR; TCRdb lists only in-frame clones, some missing. Of around 140,000 clones listed, about four fifths are singletons. Sample: PBMCs. The receptors derive from a male donor in good health and CMV-seronegative.

The rearrangement links TRBV7-8 to TRBJ1-2; 7 bases agree with TRBD1. This CDR3 contains 13 residues. The V gene end was trimmed by 0 bases and the J gene end by 8 bases; junction bases not matched to a gene: 3. Per germline, CDR1 SGHVS and CDR2 FQNEAQ. This CDR3 reads CASSLADRRGYTF. DNA for the CDR3: TGTGCCAGCAGCTTAGCGGACAGGAGAGGCTACACCTTC.

A note on this clone: In the same sample, other DNA sequences code for this CDR3. This chain connects TRBV5-6 to TRBJ2-6; D unresolved. Trimming left V 5 bases short and J 0 bases short, with 3 bases between. The length of the CDR3 is 13 residues. Per germline, CDR1 SGHDT and CDR2 YYEEEE. This CDR3 reads CASSLSGANVLTF. The CDR3, as DNA: TGTGCCAGCAGTCTCTCTGGGGCCAACGTCCTGACTTTC. Variable domain in full (rest from reference TRBV5-6 and TRBJ2-6): DAGVTQSPTHLIKTRGQQVTLRCSPKSGHDTVSWYQQALGQGPQFIFQYYEEEERQRGNFPDRFSGHQFPNYSSELNVNALLLGDSALYLCASSLSGANVLTFGAGSRLTVL.

In this sample, this clone turned up a few times. The chain is built from TRBV4-1 and TRBJ1-5; 10 bases fit TRBD1. This CDR3 contains 14 residues. V lost 4 bases, J lost 7 bases, and 4 bases stayed unmatched. Per germline, CDR1 MGHRA and CDR2 YSYEKL. CDR3 protein: CASSRDRGLQPQHF. For the CDR3, the DNA is TGCGCCAGCAGCCGCGACAGGGGGCTGCAGCCCCAGCATTTT.

In this sample, this clone turned up once. The chain joins TRBV30 to TRBJ1-6; D possibly corresponds to TRBD1 (5 bases). V lost 8 bases to trimming and J lost 5 bases, with 13 bases between them. This CDR3 is built from 13 residues. Germline CDR1 GTSNPN, CDR2 SVGIG (reference sequence). Written as DNA, the CDR3 is TGTGCCATACAGGCCTGGGATAATTCACCCCTCCACTTT. Translating it yields CAIQAWDNSPLHF.

This clone appeared a single time. The J gene is TRBJ2-7, the V gene TRBV7-8, with TRBD1 identical over 10 bases. The trim removed 5 bases at V and 6 bases at J, leaving 7 bases unmatched. The germline V gene encodes CDR1 SGHVS and CDR2 FQNEAQ. The CDR3 runs to 14 residues. The chain's CDR3 is CASSNRTGGSEQYF. For the CDR3, the DNA is TGTGCCAGCAGCAACCGGACAGGGGGTTCCGAGCAGTACTTC.

This clone was counted a single time. This chain links TRBV7-2 with TRBJ2-1; D is perhaps TRBD1 (6 bases). V was cut by 5 bases and J by 5 bases, with 10 bases left in between. This CDR3 is built from 13 residues. Germline V lookup: CDR1 SGHTA, CDR2 FQGNSA. In DNA form, the CDR3 reads TGTGCCAGCAGCCAGAACAGGGACAATGAGCAGTTCTTC. Translating gives CASSQNRDNEQFF.

This clone has only a few counts. This chain uses TRBV19 with TRBJ2-7; 8 bases line up with TRBD2. Germline-derived CDR1 and CDR2 are LNHDA and SQIVND (reference sequence). This CDR3 contains 14 residues. The ends lost 4 bases at V and 3 bases at J; junction bases unmatched: 5. CDR3 nucleotide sequence: TGTGCCAGTAGTAGGCGGGGGGACCTCTACGAGCAGTACTTC. It encodes CASSRRGDLYEQYF.

This clone has just one count. The chain recombines TRBV9 with TRBJ1-4; D is possibly TRBD1 (5 bases). Germline V lookup: CDR1 SGDLS, CDR2 YYNGEE. This CDR3 is built from 17 residues. With 0 bases removed from V and 3 bases from J, the gap between germline ends came to 15 bases. CDR3 sequence (DNA): TGTGCCAGCAGCGTAGGTCAGGGAAGGAAGGCTAATGAAAAACTGTTTTTT. It translates to CASSVGQGRKANEKLFF.

There are a few counts of this clone. The chain employs TRBV19 and TRBJ2-1, with 10 positions matching TRBD1. The CDR3 loop spans 14 amino acids. Germline CDR1 reads LNHDA; CDR2 reads SQIVND (reference sequence). V lost 5 bases, J lost 6 bases, and 4 bases stayed unmatched. The CDR3 nucleotides are TGTGCCAGTAGTTCGGGGACAGGGGCCAATGAGCAGTTCTTC. It codes for CASSSGTGANEQFF.

Note on this clone: One end of the junction does not line up with germline, which may come from a read error. The chain has TRBV7-9 and TRBJ2-6; perhaps TRBD1 as D (6 bases). The CDR3 sequence is 18 residues long. CDR1 is SEHNR and CDR2 is FQNEAQ in the germline V gene (reference sequence). CDR3 nucleotide sequence: TGTTCCAGCAGCCACCCCCAGGGGCTCGTCTCTGGGGCCAACGTCCTGACTTTC. The encoded protein is CSSSHPQGLVSGANVLTF.

The genes are TRBV6-5 and TRBJ1-2, with TRBD1 identical over 12 bases. CDR3 length equals 15 residues. Trimming cost V 5 bases and J 8 bases; bases outside gene matches: 9. Germline CDR1 reads MNHEY; CDR2 reads SVGAGI. CDR3 nucleotides: TGTGCCAGCAGTGGGACCGGGACAGGGGGCGCCGGCTACACCTTC. Its protein product is CASSGTGTGGAGYTF.

This clone was seen more than once but under ten times. CDR3 bases: TGTGCCAGCAGTTACGTGGGCGCGGGGACTAATGAAAAACTGTTTTTT. It encodes CASSYVGAGTNEKLFF. J is TRBJ1-4 and V is TRBV6-5, with D hard to call. The CDR3 runs 16 residues. CDR1 is MNHEY, CDR2 SVGAGI, per germline. V lost 2 bases and J lost 2, with 12 bases in between.

A few counts support this clone. Other nucleotide sequences from this sample produce the same CDR3. This chain joins TRBV27 and TRBJ2-7; unclear D gene. With 3 bases removed from V and 3 bases from J, the gap between germline ends came to 9 bases. Germline loops: CDR1 MNHEY, CDR2 SMNVEV (reference sequence). The CDR3 runs 13 residues. The CDR3, as DNA: TGTGCCAGCAGTTTTGGGCAGAGCTACGAGCAGTACTTC. Its protein is CASSFGQSYEQYF.

The V gene is TRBV9, the J gene TRBJ1-5; D may be TRBD1 (5 bases). V shed 7 bases and J shed 4 bases, with 15 bases lying between them. The CDR3 contains 14 residues. The germline CDR1 and CDR2 sequences are SGDLS and YYNGEE. This CDR3 reads CASGQGVENQPQHF. CDR3 in DNA: TGTGCCAGCGGTCAGGGCGTCGAGAATCAGCCCCAGCATTTT.

This clone was counted between two and nine times. This sequence joins TRBV30 and TRBJ2-2; D is undetermined. The V end lost 2 bases, the J end lost 5 bases, and 12 bases lay between the germline ends. In germline, CDR1 is GTSNPN, CDR2 SVGIG (reference sequence). This CDR3 is built from 14 residues. The CDR3 nucleotides read TGTGCCTGGAGTATGGGCTCAGAGACCGGGGAGCTGTTTTTT. It translates to CAWSMGSETGELFF.

This chain uses TRBV7-3 with TRBJ2-3; TRBD1 is a possible D gene (5 bases). The CDR3 sequence is 15 residues long. Germline values: CDR1 SGHTA, CDR2 FQGTGA. V gave up 3 bases and J gave up 4 bases, with 14 bases separating them. The CDR3 coding sequence is TGTGCCAGCAGCTTTCGCGGTCAGGGTTCAGATACGCAGTATTTT. Amino acids: CASSFRGQGSDTQYF.

V is TRBV6-1 and J is TRBJ1-5; 11 bases fit TRBD1. Germline values: CDR1 MNHNS, CDR2 SASEGT. The CDR3 has 14 residues. The V segment lost 4 bases and the J segment 6 bases; nucleotides outside the gene matches: 2. CDR3 residues: CASSADRGPQPQHF. The CDR3 coding sequence is TGTGCCAGCAGTGCGGACAGGGGGCCTCAGCCCCAGCATTTT.

The chain recombines TRBV7-6 with TRBJ2-3; TRBD2 matches 8 bases. J lost 0 bases, V lost 4 bases, and 3 bases had no gene match. CDR3 length: 15 residues. CDR1 and CDR2 (germline): SGHVS, FNYEAQ. CDR3 protein: CASSYSGTSTDTQYF. CDR3 coding DNA: TGTGCCAGCAGCTATAGCGGGACGAGCACAGATACGCAGTATTTT.

The CDR3 DNA reads as TGTGCCAGCAGTGACTTTGGAGGGAACGGAAACACCATATATTTT. Protein product: CASSDFGGNGNTIYF. The chain is built from TRBV6-1 and TRBJ1-3; D is unresolved. The germline V gene encodes CDR1 MNHNS and CDR2 SASEGT. V gave up 3 bases and J gave up 4 bases, with 13 bases separating them. The CDR3 runs 15 residues.

The gene calls are TRBV5-1 and TRBJ2-2; 10 bases match TRBD1. Germline V gene sequence: CDR1 SGHRS, CDR2 YFSETQ. The CDR3 has 18 residues. The trim removed 0 bases at V and 7 bases at J, leaving 12 bases unmatched. CDR3 sequence: CASSLDHWTGGLGGELFF. The CDR3 DNA reads TGCGCCAGCAGCTTGGATCATTGGACAGGGGGTCTGGGCGGGGAGCTGTTTTTT.

J is TRBJ1-1 and V is TRBV11-2; 7 nucleotides align to TRBD1. Germline values: CDR1 SGHAT, CDR2 FQNNGV. The CDR3 is made up of 16 amino acids. Trimming removed 4 bases from V and 0 bases from J; junction bases left unmatched: 8. CDR3: CASSSNAGQMNTEAFF. As DNA, the CDR3 is TGTGCCAGCAGCTCAAACGCGGGACAGATGAACACTGAAGCTTTCTTT.

The rearrangement uses TRBV2 and TRBJ2-7; D remains ambiguous. V dropped 5 bases and J dropped 7 bases, with 6 bases sitting between them. Germline CDR1 SNHLY, CDR2 FYNNEI. The CDR3 has 10 residues. The CDR3 is CASSRLEQYF. In DNA, the CDR3 is TGTGCCAGCAGTAGACTGGAGCAGTACTTC.

The chain is built from TRBV6-4 and TRBJ2-1, with 10 bases lining up with TRBD2. This CDR3 region has 16 residues. Germline CDR1 MRHNA, CDR2 SNTAGT. J lost 3 bases, V lost 0 bases, and 2 bases had no gene match. The CDR3, as DNA: TGTGCCAGCAGTGACTCTCAGCGGGGGGGCTACAATGAGCAGTTCTTC. This encodes CASSDSQRGGYNEQFF.

The sample holds a few counts of this clone. The gene calls are TRBV19 and TRBJ2-2; D unclear. With 3 bases removed from V and 6 bases from J, the gap between germline ends came to 11 bases. Germline CDR1 LNHDA, CDR2 SQIVND (reference sequence). This CDR3 contains 14 residues. CDR3 protein: CASSIQLVAGELFF. The CDR3 coding sequence is TGTGCCAGTAGTATCCAGTTGGTCGCCGGGGAGCTGTTTTTT.

The chain couples TRBV9 to TRBJ2-1; maybe TRBD1 (6 bases). The germline CDR1 and CDR2 sequences are SGDLS and YYNGEE. There are 15 residues in the CDR3. Deletions cut 4 bases from V and 1 base from J, with 12 bases between. CDR3 protein: CASSPRGFSYNEQFF. The DNA of the CDR3 is TGTGCCAGCAGCCCGAGGGGGTTTTCCTACAATGAGCAGTTCTTC.

The gene calls are TRBV11-2 and TRBJ2-3; 9 nucleotides line up with TRBD2. Per germline, CDR1 SGHAT and CDR2 FQNNGV. Trimming cost V 1 base and J 8 bases; bases outside gene matches: 10. There are 16 residues in the CDR3. The CDR3 DNA is TGTGCCAGCAGCTTAGTCGGGGCTAGCGGGGTGGTTACGCAGTATTTT. Translation gives CASSLVGASGVVTQYF.

The V and J genes are TRBV7-2 and TRBJ2-7; D possibly corresponds to TRBD1 (5 bases). The CDR3 length is 15 residues. CDR1 and CDR2 (germline): SGHTA, FQGNSA. The V end was cut by 1 base, the J end by 2 bases, with 12 bases between. The CDR3 protein is CASSLGYRSPYEQYF. The CDR3 bases are TGTGCCAGCAGCTTAGGCTACAGGTCCCCCTACGAGCAGTACTTC.

This rearrangement joins TRBV6-5 to TRBJ2-1; 13 bases align to TRBD2. This CDR3 spans 15 amino acids. The ends lost 5 bases at V and 9 bases at J; junction bases unmatched: 7. Germline-derived CDR1 and CDR2 are MNHEY and SVGAGI. For the CDR3, the DNA is TGTGCCAGCAGTCACACTAGCGGGGGGGCACTTGAGCAGTTCTTC. Its protein product is CASSHTSGGALEQFF.

This chain joins TRBV6-1 and TRBJ1-2, with D possibly matching TRBD1 (6 bases). Trimming left V 6 bases short and J 4 bases short, with 9 bases between. CDR1 is MNHNS, CDR2 SASEGT, per germline. CDR3 length: 12 residues. The CDR3 spells CASSVGGYGYTF. The CDR3 region has the DNA TGTGCCAGCAGCGTAGGGGGCTATGGCTACACCTTC.